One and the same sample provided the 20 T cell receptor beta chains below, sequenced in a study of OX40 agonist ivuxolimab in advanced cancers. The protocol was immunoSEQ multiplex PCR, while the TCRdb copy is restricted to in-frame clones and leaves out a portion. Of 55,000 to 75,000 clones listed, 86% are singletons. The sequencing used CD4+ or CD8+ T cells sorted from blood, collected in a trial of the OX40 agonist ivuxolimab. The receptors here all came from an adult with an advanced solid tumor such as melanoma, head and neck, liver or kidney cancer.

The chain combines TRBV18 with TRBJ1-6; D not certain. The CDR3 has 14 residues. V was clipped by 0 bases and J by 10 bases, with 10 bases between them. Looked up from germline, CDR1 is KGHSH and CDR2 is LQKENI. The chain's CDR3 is CASSPPGGSSPLHF. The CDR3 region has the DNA TGTGCCAGCTCACCACCGGGCGGCAGCTCACCCCTCCACTTT.

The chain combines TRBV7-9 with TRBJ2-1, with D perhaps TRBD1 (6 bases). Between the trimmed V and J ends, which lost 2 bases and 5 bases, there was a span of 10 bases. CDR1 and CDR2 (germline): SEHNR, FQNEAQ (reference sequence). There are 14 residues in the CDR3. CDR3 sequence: CASSLMQGNNEQFF. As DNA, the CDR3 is TGTGCCAGCAGCTTAATGCAGGGGAACAATGAGCAGTTCTTC.

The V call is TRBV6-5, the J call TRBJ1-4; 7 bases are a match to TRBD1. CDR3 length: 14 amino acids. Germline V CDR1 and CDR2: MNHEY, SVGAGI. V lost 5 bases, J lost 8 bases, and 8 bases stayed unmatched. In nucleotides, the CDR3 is TGTGCCAGCAGTGAAACAGGGGCGAGGGAAAAACTGTTTTTT. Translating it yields CASSETGAREKLFF.

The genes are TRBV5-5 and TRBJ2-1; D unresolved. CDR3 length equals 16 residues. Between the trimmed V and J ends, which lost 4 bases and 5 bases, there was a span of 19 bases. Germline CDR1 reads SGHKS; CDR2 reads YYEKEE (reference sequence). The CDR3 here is CASSATYSKMDNEQFF. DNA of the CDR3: TGTGCCAGCAGCGCCACCTACAGCAAGATGGACAATGAGCAGTTCTTC.

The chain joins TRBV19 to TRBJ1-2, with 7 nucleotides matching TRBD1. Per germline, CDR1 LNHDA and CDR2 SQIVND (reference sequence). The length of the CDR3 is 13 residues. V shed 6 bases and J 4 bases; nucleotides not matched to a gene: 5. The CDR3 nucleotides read TGTGCCAGTAGAACTACAGGGGTCTATGGCTACACCTTC. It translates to CASRTTGVYGYTF.

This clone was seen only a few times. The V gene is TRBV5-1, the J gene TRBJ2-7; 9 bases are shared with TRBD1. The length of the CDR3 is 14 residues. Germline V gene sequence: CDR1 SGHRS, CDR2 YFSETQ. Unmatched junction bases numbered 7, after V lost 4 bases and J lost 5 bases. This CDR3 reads CASSATGGRDEQYF. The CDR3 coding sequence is TGCGCCAGCAGCGCAACAGGGGGCAGGGACGAGCAGTACTTC.

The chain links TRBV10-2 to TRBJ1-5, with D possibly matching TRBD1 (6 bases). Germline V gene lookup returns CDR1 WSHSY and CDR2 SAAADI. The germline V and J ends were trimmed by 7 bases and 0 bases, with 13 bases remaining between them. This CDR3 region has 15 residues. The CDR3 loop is CASNQQGPSNQPQHF. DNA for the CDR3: TGCGCCAGCAACCAACAGGGACCTAGCAATCAGCCCCAGCATTTT.

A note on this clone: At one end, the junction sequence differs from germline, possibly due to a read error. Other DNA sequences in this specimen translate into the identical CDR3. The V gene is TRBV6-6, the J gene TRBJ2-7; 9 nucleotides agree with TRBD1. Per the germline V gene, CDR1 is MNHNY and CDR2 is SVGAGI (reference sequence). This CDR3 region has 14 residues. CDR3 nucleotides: TGTGCCAGCAGCCCTCGGACAGGGGTATACGAGCAGTACTTT. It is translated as CASSPRTGVYEQYF.

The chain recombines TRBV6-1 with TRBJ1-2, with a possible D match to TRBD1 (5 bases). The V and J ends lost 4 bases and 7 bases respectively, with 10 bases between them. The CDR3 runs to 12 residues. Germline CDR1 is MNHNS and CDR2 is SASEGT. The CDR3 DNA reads TGTGCCAGCAGTGCGGGGACGGGTGGCTACACCTTC. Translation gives CASSAGTGGYTF.

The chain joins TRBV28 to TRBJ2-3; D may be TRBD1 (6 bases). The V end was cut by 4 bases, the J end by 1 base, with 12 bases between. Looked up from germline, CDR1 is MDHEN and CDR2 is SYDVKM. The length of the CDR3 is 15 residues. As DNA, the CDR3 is TGTGCCAGCAGTTACAGGGATTTTGGCACAGATACGCAGTATTTT. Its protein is CASSYRDFGTDTQYF.

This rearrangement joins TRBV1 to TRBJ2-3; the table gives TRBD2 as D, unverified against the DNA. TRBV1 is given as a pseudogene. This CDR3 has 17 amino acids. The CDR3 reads CTSSHPGLAGITDTQYF. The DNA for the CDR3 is TGCACCAGCAGCCACCCAGGACTAGCGGGAATCACAGATACGCAGTATTTT.

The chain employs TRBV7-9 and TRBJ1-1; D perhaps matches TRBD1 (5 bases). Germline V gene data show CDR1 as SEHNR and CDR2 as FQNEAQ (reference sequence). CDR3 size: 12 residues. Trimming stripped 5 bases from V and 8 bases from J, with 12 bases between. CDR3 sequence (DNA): TGTGCCAGCAGCCGGGAAACAGGAGAAGCTTTCTTT. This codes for CASSRETGEAFF. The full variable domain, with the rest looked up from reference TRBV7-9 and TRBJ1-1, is DTGVSQNPRHKITKRGQNVTFRCDPISEHNRLYWYRQTLGQGPEFLTYFQNEAQLEKSRLLSDRFSAERPKGSFSTLEIQRTEQGDSAMYLCASSRETGEAFFGQGTRLTVV.

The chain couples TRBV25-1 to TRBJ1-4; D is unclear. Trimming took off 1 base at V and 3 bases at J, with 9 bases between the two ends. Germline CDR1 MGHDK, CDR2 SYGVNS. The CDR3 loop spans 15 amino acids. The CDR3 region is CASSESGRANEKLFF. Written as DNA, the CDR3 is TGTGCCAGCAGTGAATCGGGCCGGGCTAATGAAAAACTGTTTTTT.

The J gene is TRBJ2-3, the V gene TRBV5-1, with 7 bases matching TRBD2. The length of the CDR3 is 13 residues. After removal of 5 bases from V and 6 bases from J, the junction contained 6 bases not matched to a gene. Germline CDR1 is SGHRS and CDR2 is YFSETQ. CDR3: CASSAGEGDTQYF. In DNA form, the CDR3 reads TGCGCCAGCAGTGCGGGAGAGGGCGATACGCAGTATTTT.

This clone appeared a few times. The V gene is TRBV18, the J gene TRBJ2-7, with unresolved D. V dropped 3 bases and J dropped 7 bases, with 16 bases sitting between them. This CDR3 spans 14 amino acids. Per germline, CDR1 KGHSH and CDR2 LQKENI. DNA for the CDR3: TGTGCCAGCTCACCCCCAACCCGAGTCTGGGAGCAGTACTTC. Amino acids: CASSPPTRVWEQYF.

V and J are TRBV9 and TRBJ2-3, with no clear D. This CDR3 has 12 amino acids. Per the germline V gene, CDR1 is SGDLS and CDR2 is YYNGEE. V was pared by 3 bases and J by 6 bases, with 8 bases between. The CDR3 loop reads CASSASLDTQYF. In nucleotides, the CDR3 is TGTGCCAGCAGCGCTAGTCTGGATACGCAGTATTTT.

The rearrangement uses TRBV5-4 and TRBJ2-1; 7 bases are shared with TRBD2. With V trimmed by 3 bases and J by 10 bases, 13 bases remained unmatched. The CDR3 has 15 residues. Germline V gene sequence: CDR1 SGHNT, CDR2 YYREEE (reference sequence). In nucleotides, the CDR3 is TGTGCCAGCAGCTCAAGCGGGATACCCCTGAGCGAGCAGTTCTTC. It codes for CASSSSGIPLSEQFF.

CDR3 residues: CASWGGQTTYEQYF. CDR3 in DNA: TGTGCCAGCTGGGGGGGGCAGACTACCTACGAGCAGTACTTC. The chain carries TRBV6-1 and TRBJ2-7; tentatively, D is TRBD2 (7 bases). The germline V gene has CDR1 MNHNS and CDR2 SASEGT. The CDR3 runs 14 residues. V lost 8 bases to trimming and J lost 2 bases, with 16 bases between them.

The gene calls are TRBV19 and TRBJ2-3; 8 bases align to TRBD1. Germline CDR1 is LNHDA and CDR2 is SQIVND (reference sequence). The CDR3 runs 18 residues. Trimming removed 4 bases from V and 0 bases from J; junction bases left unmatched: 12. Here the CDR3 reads CASSNRGTGAYSTDTQYF. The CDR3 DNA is TGTGCCAGTAGTAACCGGGGGACAGGAGCCTATAGCACAGATACGCAGTATTTT.

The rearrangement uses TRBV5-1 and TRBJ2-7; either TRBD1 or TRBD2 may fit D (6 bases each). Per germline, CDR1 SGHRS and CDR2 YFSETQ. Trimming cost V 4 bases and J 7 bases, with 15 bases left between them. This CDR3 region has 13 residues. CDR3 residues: CASSGPGGGEQYF. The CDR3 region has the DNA TGCGCCAGCAGCGGCCCCGGGGGCGGGGAGCAGTACTTC.